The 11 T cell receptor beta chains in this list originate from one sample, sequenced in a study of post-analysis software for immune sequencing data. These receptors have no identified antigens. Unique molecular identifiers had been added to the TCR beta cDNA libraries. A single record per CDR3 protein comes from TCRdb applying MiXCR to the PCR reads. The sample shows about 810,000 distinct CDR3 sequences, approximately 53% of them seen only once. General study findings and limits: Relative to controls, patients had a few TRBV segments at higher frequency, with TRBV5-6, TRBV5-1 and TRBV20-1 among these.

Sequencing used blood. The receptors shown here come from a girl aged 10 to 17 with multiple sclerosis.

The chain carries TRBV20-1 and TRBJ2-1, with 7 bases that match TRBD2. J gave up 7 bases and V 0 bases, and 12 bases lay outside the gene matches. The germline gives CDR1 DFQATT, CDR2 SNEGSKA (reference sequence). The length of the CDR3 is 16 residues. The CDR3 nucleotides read TGCAGTGCTAGAGATTTCAGGCGGGGGTTGAGGAATGAGCAGTTCTTC. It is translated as CSARDFRRGLRNEQFF.

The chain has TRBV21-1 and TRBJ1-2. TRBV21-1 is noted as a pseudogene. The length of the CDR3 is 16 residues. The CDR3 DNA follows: TGTGCCAGCAGCCCGCGGGTAGCGGCAGGGGGCAGAGGCTACACCTTC. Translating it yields CASSPRVAAGGRGYTF.

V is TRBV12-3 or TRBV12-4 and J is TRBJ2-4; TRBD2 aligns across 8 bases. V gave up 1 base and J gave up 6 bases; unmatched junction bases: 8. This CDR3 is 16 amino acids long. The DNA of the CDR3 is TGTGCCAGCAGTTTAGTAGGCCGACGGGAGGGAAACATTCAGTACTTC. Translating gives CASSLVGRREGNIQYF.

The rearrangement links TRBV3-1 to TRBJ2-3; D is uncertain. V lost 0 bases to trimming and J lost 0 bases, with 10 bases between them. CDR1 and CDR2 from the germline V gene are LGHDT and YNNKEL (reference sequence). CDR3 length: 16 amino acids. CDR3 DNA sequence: TGTGCCAGCAGCCAAGATCCGGGCAGAAGCACAGATACGCAGTATTTT. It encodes CASSQDPGRSTDTQYF.

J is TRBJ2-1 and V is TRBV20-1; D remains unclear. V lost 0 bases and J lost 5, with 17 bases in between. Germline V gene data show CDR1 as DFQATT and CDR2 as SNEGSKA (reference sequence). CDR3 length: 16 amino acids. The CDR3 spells CSARELTAIPHNEQFF. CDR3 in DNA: TGCAGTGCTAGAGAACTGACTGCCATTCCGCACAATGAGCAGTTCTTC.

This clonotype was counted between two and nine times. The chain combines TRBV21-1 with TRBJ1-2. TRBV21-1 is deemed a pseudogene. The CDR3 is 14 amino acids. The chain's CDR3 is CASSSTRVRDGYTF. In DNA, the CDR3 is TGTGCCAGCAGCTCGACCCGAGTCCGGGATGGCTACACCTTC.

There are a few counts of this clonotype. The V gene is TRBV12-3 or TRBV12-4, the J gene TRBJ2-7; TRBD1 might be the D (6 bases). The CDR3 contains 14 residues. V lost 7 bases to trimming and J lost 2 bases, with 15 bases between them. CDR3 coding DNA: TGTGCCAGCAATCAGGACAGACCCCCCTACGAGCAGTACTTC. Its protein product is CASNQDRPPYEQYF.

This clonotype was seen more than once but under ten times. Written as DNA, the CDR3 is TGCAGCGCGATAAGCCGGGACCTCGTGTGGGGCTACACCTTC. This gives the protein CSAISRDLVWGYTF. The rearrangement links TRBV29-1 to TRBJ1-2; D may be TRBD1 (5 bases). Germline-derived CDR1 and CDR2 are SQVTM and ANQGSEA. The CDR3 extends over 14 amino acids. V lost 7 bases and J lost 8, with 23 bases in between.

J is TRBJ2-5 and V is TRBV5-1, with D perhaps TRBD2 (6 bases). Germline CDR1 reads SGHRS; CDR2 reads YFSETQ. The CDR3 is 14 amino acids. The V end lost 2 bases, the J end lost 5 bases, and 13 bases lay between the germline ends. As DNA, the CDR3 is TGCGCCAGCAGCTTCGGAGGTCGGGGGGAGACCCAGTACTTC. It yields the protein CASSFGGRGETQYF.

CDR3 amino acids: CASSYTGGIEQYF. The CDR3 coding sequence is TGTGCCAGCAGTTATACAGGGGGCATCGAGCAGTACTTC. The chain uses TRBV6-5 and TRBJ2-7; 9 nucleotides align to TRBD1. In germline, CDR1 is MNHEY, CDR2 SVGAGI. This CDR3 spans 13 amino acids. Losses at the gene ends were 3 bases for V and 6 bases for J; bases not matched to a gene: 3.

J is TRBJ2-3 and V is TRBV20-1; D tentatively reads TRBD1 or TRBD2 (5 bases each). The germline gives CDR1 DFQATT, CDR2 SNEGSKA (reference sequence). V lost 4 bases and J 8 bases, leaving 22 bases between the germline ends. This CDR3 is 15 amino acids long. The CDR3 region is CSAIRGDNMSPTQYF. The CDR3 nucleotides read TGCAGTGCTATCAGAGGGGATAACATGAGTCCTACGCAGTATTTT.